These 7 T cell receptor beta chains came from one sample sequenced in a study of CD8 T cells in ankylosing spondylitis (dated by TCRdb to 2015 to 2018). Library preparation used 5' RACE. For sequencing, an Illumina HiSeq 2500 was employed. Starting from the raw public reads, TCRdb applied fastp trimming at Q25, assembled clones with MiXCR and retained in-frame beta chains. A single entry per CDR3 protein holds the most common genes and DNA from its merged rows. For this sample the table gives almost 250,000 distinct CDR3 sequences, of which roughly 32% were detected only once. Roughly 4% of the sample goes to the ten largest clones. Sequences were obtained from blood, either unsorted or a sorted T cell fraction (not recorded which). The receptors originated from a male donor with ankylosing spondylitis or in good health (not recorded which).

J is TRBJ2-2 and V is TRBV20-1; no clear D gene. Germline V gene lookup returns CDR1 DFQATT and CDR2 SNEGSKA (reference sequence). With 0 bases removed from V and 5 bases from J, the gap between germline ends came to 10 bases. The length of the CDR3 is 14 residues. CDR3 coding DNA: TGCAGTGCTAGAGATATGATGGGTACCGGGGAGCTGTTTTTT. Amino acids: CSARDMMGTGELFF.

This clonotype was detected only a few times. The rearrangement links TRBV13 to TRBJ2-7; TRBD1 is a possible D gene (8 bases). V shed 5 bases and J shed 5 bases, with 16 bases lying between them. The CDR3 totals 14 residues. Germline assignment: CDR1 PRHDT and CDR2 FYEKMQ (reference sequence). The CDR3 loop is CASSKWTGRDEQYF. The CDR3 nucleotides are TGTGCCAGCAGCAAGTGGACAGGGAGGGACGAGCAGTACTTC.

The chain recombines TRBV20-1 with TRBJ2-1; 10 bases are shared with TRBD2. V was clipped by 3 bases and J by 0 bases; unmatched bases: 14. Germline assignment: CDR1 DFQATT and CDR2 SNEGSKA (reference sequence). The CDR3 is made up of 19 amino acids. The CDR3 coding sequence is TGCAGTGCTAGGGCTCCGGGCCTAGCGGGGGCCAGCTCCTACAATGAGCAGTTCTTC. Translated, it gives CSARAPGLAGASSYNEQFF.

The V call is TRBV11-2, the J call TRBJ2-3; tentative D call: TRBD1 (5 bases). V lost 5 bases to trimming and J lost 6 bases, with 15 bases between them. The CDR3 contains 14 residues. Looked up from germline, CDR1 is SGHAT and CDR2 is FQNNGV. The CDR3 is CASSPSAGSDTQYF. The DNA of the CDR3 is TGTGCCAGCAGCCCGAGTGCAGGGTCGGATACGCAGTATTTT.

CDR3 nucleotides: TGCAGCGTTTGGACTCCGAACACCGGGGAGCTGTTTTTT. This codes for CSVWTPNTGELFF. The chain combines TRBV29-1 with TRBJ2-2; possibly TRBD2 for D (5 bases). Trimming stripped 5 bases from V and 0 bases from J, with 7 bases between. This CDR3 comprises 13 residues. The germline V gene encodes CDR1 SQVTM and CDR2 ANQGSEA.

This clonotype was seen a few times. This chain joins TRBV20-1 and TRBJ2-3, with TRBD1 as a possible D gene (6 bases). The germline CDR1 and CDR2 sequences are DFQATT and SNEGSKA (reference sequence). Trimming took 6 bases from V and 7 from J, leaving 23 bases between them. The CDR3 runs 15 residues. CDR3 DNA: TGCAGTGCGCCCGCAGGGGAGCGGCTCGGGAATACGCAGTATTTT. Residues: CSAPAGERLGNTQYF.

There are a few counts of this clonotype. The chain combines TRBV29-1 with TRBJ1-1, with 8 bases lining up with TRBD1. The CDR3 runs 11 residues. The J segment lost 8 bases and the V segment lost 1 base, leaving 0 bases of the junction unmatched. Germline V gene sequence: CDR1 SQVTM, CDR2 ANQGSEA. CDR3 DNA: TGCAGCGTTGAAGCAGGGGGCGAAGCTTTCTTT. It is translated as CSVEAGGEAFF.